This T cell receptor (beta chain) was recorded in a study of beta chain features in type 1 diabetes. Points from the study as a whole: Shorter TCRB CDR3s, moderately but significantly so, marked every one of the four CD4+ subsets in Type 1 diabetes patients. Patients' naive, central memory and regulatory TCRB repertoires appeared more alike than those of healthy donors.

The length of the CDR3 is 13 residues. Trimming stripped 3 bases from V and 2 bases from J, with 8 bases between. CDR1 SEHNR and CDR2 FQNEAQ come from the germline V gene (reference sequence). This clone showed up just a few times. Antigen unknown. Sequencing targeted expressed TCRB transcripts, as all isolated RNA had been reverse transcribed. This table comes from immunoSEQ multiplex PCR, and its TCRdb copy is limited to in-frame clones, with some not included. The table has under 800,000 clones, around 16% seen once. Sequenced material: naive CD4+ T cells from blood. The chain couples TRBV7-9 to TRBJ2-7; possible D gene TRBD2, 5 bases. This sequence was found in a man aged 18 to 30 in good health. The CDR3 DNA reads TGTGCCAGCAGCTTGGACTTAACCTACGAGCAGTACTTC. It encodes CASSLDLTYEQYF.